This paragraph covers one T cell receptor (beta chain) sequence. What it binds is not known. CDR1 is SGHNT, CDR2 YYREEE, per germline (reference sequence). V was cut by 2 bases and J by 8 bases, with 11 bases left in between. This CDR3 spans 13 amino acids. Sorting produced populations that all topped 98% purity. The record originates from a study of beta chain features in type 1 diabetes. Background on the study: Cell yields, gender and age were similar in healthy donors and patients.

As every portion of the isolated RNA was reverse transcribed, the sequencing read expressed TCRB transcripts. TCRdb keeps only in-frame clones here, not all; method: immunoSEQ multiplex PCR. The data hold 150,000 to 190,000 clones, with about 9.3% observed a single time. General study findings and limits: Shorter TCRB CDR3s, moderately but significantly so, were found in Type 1 diabetes patients in all four CD4+ subsets.

The rearrangement uses TRBV5-4 and TRBJ2-1; TRBD2 might be the D (6 bases). The sample taken for sequencing was central memory CD4+ T cells from blood. The TCR was taken from a man in his thirties or forties with type 1 diabetes. The CDR3 nucleotides are TGTGCCAGCAGCTTTGGGGGGTGGGATGAGCAGTTCTTC. This sequence encodes CASSFGGWDEQFF.